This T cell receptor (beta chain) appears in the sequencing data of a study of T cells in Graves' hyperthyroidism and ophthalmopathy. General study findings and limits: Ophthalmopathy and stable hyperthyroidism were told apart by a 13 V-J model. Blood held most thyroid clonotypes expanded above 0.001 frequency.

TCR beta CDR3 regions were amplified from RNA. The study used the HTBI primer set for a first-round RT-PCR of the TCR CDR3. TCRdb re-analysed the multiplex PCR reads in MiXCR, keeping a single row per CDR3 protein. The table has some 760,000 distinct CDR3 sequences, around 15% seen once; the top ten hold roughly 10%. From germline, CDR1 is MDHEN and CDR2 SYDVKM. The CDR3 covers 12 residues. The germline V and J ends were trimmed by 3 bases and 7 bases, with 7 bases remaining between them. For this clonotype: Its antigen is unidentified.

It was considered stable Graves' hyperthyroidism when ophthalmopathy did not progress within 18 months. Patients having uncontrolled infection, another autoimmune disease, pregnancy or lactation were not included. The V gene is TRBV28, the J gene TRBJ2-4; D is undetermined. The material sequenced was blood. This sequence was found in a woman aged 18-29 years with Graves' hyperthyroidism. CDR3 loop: CASSLVRNIQYF. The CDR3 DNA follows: TGTGCCAGCAGTTTGGTAAGGAACATTCAGTACTTC.